Listed below are T cell receptor beta chains from one sample, sequenced in a study of shared clonotypes between healthy human individuals. Assay: immunoSEQ multiplex PCR; the TCRdb copy retains only in-frame clones and omits some. The sample records over 800,000 clones, over 90% being singletons. Input material: naive CD8+ T cells sorted from blood. Receptors originate from a man aged 25 to 40 in good health. CDR3s include the opening cysteine and the closing phenylalanine or tryptophan. The order of the fields is J gene, D gene, clone size, V gene, CDR3 protein, CDR3 DNA. The D gene is left open where the match is weak. Size is stated for part of the rows, as once, few or many counts, or as a class when the clone is expanded.

>TRBJ2-3|.|.|TRBV2
CASSFYGSTDTQYF
TGTGCCAGCAGTTTTTATGGGAGCACAGATACGCAGTATTTT
>TRBJ2-1|.|.|TRBV6-6
CASSPFRGIDEQFF
TGTGCCAGCAGTCCTTTTCGCGGGATTGATGAGCAGTTCTTC
>TRBJ2-7|TRBD2|.|TRBV4-3
CASSQEGGGSYEQYF
TGCGCCAGCAGCCAAGAGGGGGGGGGCTCCTACGAGCAGTACTTC
>TRBJ2-7|.|once|TRBV28
CASLPRSSYEQYF
TGTGCCAGCCTACCCAGAAGCTCCTACGAGCAGTACTTC
>TRBJ1-2|.|.|TRBV7-9
CASSQPPGDDYGYTF
TGTGCCAGCAGTCAACCTCCCGGAGACGACTATGGCTACACCTTC
>TRBJ2-1|.|.|TRBV7-2
CASSLLAPYNEQFF
TGTGCCAGCAGCTTACTAGCCCCCTACAATGAGCAGTTCTTC
>TRBJ2-7|.|.|TRBV28
CASLRGYEQYF
TGTGCCAGTCTCAGGGGTTACGAGCAGTACTTC
>TRBJ2-7|TRBD2|.|TRBV29-1
CSVEPSGKGREQYF
TGCAGCGTTGAACCTAGCGGGAAGGGTCGCGAGCAGTACTTC
>TRBJ1-5|.|.|TRBV5-6
CASSRGPPGSNQPQHF
TGTGCCAGCAGCCGGGGGCCCCCCGGGAGCAATCAGCCCCAGCATTTT
>TRBJ1-1|.|.|TRBV5-3
CARPRCAEAFF
TGTGCCAGACCCCGGTGCGCTGAAGCTTTCTTT
>TRBJ2-7|TRBD1|.|TRBV5-5
CASRERTGNIFYEQYF
TGTGCCAGCAGGGAGAGGACAGGGAATATTTTCTACGAGCAGTACTTC
>TRBJ2-1|.|few|TRBV6-5
CASSHDTYNEQFF
TGTGCCAGCAGCCACGATACATACAATGAGCAGTTCTTC
>TRBJ2-3|.|.|TRBV30
CAWSVLSDRDTQYF
TGTGCCTGGAGTGTACTGTCCGATCGGGATACGCAGTATTTT
>TRBJ2-7|.|.|TRBV19
CASSQFTGDFYEQYF
TGTGCCAGTAGTCAGTTCACAGGGGACTTCTACGAGCAGTACTTC
>TRBJ2-2|.|.|TRBV5-4
CASSWRSTGELFF
TGTGCCAGCAGCTGGAGGAGCACCGGGGAGCTGTTTTTT
>TRBJ2-3|TRBD2|.|TRBV27
CASSLLAENTDTQYF
TGTGCCAGCAGTTTACTAGCGGAGAACACAGATACGCAGTATTTT
>TRBJ2-7|.|.|TRBV6-1
CASRLVVGTYEQYF
TGTGCCAGCAGGCTTGTTGTGGGGACCTACGAGCAGTACTTC
>TRBJ2-7|.|.|TRBV5-1
CASSLVGGGDYEQYF
TGCGCCAGCAGCCTGGTCGGAGGAGGGGACTACGAGCAGTACTTC
>TRBJ2-7|TRBD2|.|TRBV5-8
CASSWTSGRYEQYF
TGTGCCAGCAGCTGGACTAGCGGGAGGTACGAGCAGTACTTC
>TRBJ1-5|.|.|TRBV6-5
CASSYGQGLNQPQHF
TGTGCCAGCAGTTACGGCCAGGGCCTAAATCAGCCCCAGCATTTT
>TRBJ2-1|.|.|TRBV5-1
CASSRNRADEQFF
TGCGCCAGCAGCCGGAACAGGGCCGATGAGCAGTTCTTC
>TRBJ2-7|TRBD1|.|TRBV4-1
CASSQGLGQGTYEQYF
TGCGCCAGCAGCCAAGGGCTGGGACAGGGAACCTACGAGCAGTACTTC
>TRBJ2-1|TRBD1|.|TRBV9
CASSVGGQGYEQFF
TGTGCCAGCAGCGTAGGGGGACAGGGCTATGAGCAGTTCTTC
>TRBJ2-7|.|.|TRBV30
CAWNIGSSHEQYF
TGTGCCTGGAACATCGGGAGTTCCCACGAGCAGTACTTC
>TRBJ2-5|.|.|TRBV6-4
CASRGVNTGEETQYF
TGTGCCAGCAGGGGAGTGAATACAGGAGAAGAGACCCAGTACTTC
>TRBJ2-7|.|.|TRBV19
CASSTRDSVYEQYF
TGTGCCAGTAGTACAAGAGATAGCGTCTACGAGCAGTACTTC
>TRBJ1-2|.|.|TRBV12-5
CASGSAYGYTF
TGTGCTAGTGGTTCAGCCTATGGCTACACCTTC
>TRBJ2-1|.|.|TRBV12-5
CASGPGTLRHGEQFF
TGTGCTAGTGGCCCGGGGACTCTCAGGCACGGTGAGCAGTTCTTC
>TRBJ2-4|TRBD2|.|TRBV7-2
CASSLLLAGGDKNIQYF
TGTGCCAGCAGCTTACTTCTAGCGGGAGGCGACAAAAACATTCAGTACTTC
>TRBJ2-5|.|.|TRBV7-2
CASSPDWAAEKTQETQYF
TGTGCCAGCAGCCCAGATTGGGCAGCGGAGAAGACCCAAGAGACCCAGTACTTC
>TRBJ2-1|TRBD1|.|TRBV9
CASSPDPGQGPYNEQFF
TGTGCCAGCAGCCCTGACCCGGGACAGGGACCTTACAATGAGCAGTTCTTC
>TRBJ2-3|TRBD2|.|TRBV27
CASSNIAASGSDTQYF
TGTGCCAGCAGTAATATCGCCGCTAGCGGGTCAGATACGCAGTATTTT
>TRBJ2-1|TRBD2|.|TRBV6-6
CASSYRREGPNEQFF
TGTGCCAGCAGTTACCGGCGGGAGGGACCTAATGAGCAGTTCTTC
>TRBJ1-5|.|.|TRBV27
CASSFIGGTGVYQPQHF
TGTGCCAGCAGTTTTATAGGTGGGACCGGTGTTTACCAGCCCCAGCATTTT
>TRBJ2-3|TRBD2|.|TRBV29-1
CSVEGAPGLELTDTQYF
TGCAGCGTTGAGGGGGCTCCGGGACTAGAGCTCACAGATACGCAGTATTTT
>TRBJ2-1|TRBD2|.|TRBV4-1
CASSRPGLDDIGQFF
TGCGCCAGCAGCCGACCGGGACTAGATGACATTGGGCAGTTCTTC
>TRBJ2-1|TRBD2|.|TRBV29-1
CSVDPKETSHEQFF
TGCAGCGTTGACCCGAAGGAGACTAGCCATGAGCAGTTCTTC
>TRBJ1-2|TRBD1|.|TRBV10-3
CAISDDRAGYGYTF
TGTGCCATCAGTGACGACAGGGCCGGCTATGGCTACACCTTC
>TRBJ1-4|.|.|TRBV10-3
CAISESRGGEKLFF
TGTGCCATCAGTGAGTCACGGGGGGGAGAAAAACTGTTTTTT
>TRBJ2-5|TRBD2|.|TRBV7-9
CASSLLLAGGLETQYF
TGTGCCAGCAGCTTATTACTAGCGGGAGGGTTGGAGACCCAGTACTTC
>TRBJ1-2|.|.|TRBV6-6
CLPGQGDYGYTF
TGTCTTCCAGGGCAGGGAGACTATGGCTACACCTTC
>TRBJ2-2|.|.|TRBV7-8
CASSPTELLGGELFF
TGTGCCAGCAGCCCGACGGAACTCTTAGGCGGGGAGCTGTTTTTT
>TRBJ2-1|.|.|TRBV7-9
CASSPQGKGLYNEQFF
TGTGCCAGCAGCCCCCAGGGGAAAGGGCTATACAATGAGCAGTTCTTC
>TRBJ2-7|TRBD2|.|TRBV19
CASSPGTSYEQYF
TGTGCCAGTAGTCCGGGGACTAGCTACGAGCAGTACTTC
>TRBJ2-7|.|.|TRBV11-2
CASSLGAGEFYEQYF
TGTGCCAGCAGCTTAGGGGCAGGGGAATTCTACGAGCAGTACTTC
>TRBJ2-3|.|.|TRBV27
CASSLFVVADTQYF
TGTGCCAGCAGTTTATTCGTAGTGGCAGATACGCAGTATTTT
>TRBJ1-1|.|.|TRBV28
CASSLFGVGTEAFF
TGTGCCAGCAGTTTATTCGGGGTTGGTACTGAAGCTTTCTTT
>TRBJ2-1|TRBD1|.|TRBV5-1
CASSVDRQGGYGEQFF
TGCGCCAGCAGCGTCGACCGACAGGGCGGATATGGTGAGCAGTTCTTC
>TRBJ2-3|.|.|TRBV7-3
CASSHPLGFNEVDTQYF
TGTGCCAGCAGCCACCCCTTGGGGTTCAATGAGGTAGATACGCAGTATTTT
>TRBJ2-7|.|.|TRBV7-9
CASSITGKVYEQYF
TGTGCCAGCAGCATTACAGGGAAGGTCTACGAGCAGTACTTC
>TRBJ2-1|.|.|TRBV20-1
CSAGYNEQFF
TGCAGTGCCGGGTACAATGAGCAGTTCTTC
>TRBJ2-1|.|.|TRBV7-9
CASSLTGYNEQFF
TGTGCCAGCAGCTTAACGGGATACAATGAGCAGTTCTTC
>TRBJ2-1|.|.|TRBV9
CASSPRWGYNEQFF
TGTGCCAGCAGCCCCCGGTGGGGCTACAATGAGCAGTTCTTC
>TRBJ2-3|.|once|TRBV2
CASEGMGTDTQYF
TGTGCCAGCGAGGGGATGGGCACAGATACGCAGTATTTT
>TRBJ2-1|.|once|TRBV27
CASSLSPTWRNEQFF
TGTGCCAGCAGTTTATCCCCCACTTGGCGTAATGAGCAGTTCTTC
>TRBJ2-3|.|.|TRBV2
CASSEMDSRASTVLDTQYF
TGTGCCAGCAGTGAAATGGATTCTAGGGCTAGCACCGTTTTGGATACGCAGTATTTT
>TRBJ2-5|.|.|TRBV4-2
CASSQEGGREGQVQETQYF
TGTGCCAGCAGCCAAGAAGGGGGCCGGGAGGGCCAGGTGCAAGAGACCCAGTACTTC
>TRBJ2-1|TRBD2|.|TRBV6-5
CASGLLAVYNEQFF
TGTGCCAGCGGGCTACTAGCGGTATACAATGAGCAGTTCTTC